A selection of T cell receptor beta chains follows, all from one sample in a study of memory CD4+ T cells and cytomegalovirus serostatus. TCRdb keeps only in-frame clones here, not all; method: immunoSEQ multiplex PCR. This table has about 50,000 clones, approximately 78% appearing once. The sample was memory CD4+ T cells from blood. These receptors all come from an adult in good health and CMV-seronegative. CDR3s include the opening cysteine and the closing phenylalanine or tryptophan. The D gene is left open where the match is weak. Clone size is given for some rows only: seen once, a few or many times, or a class if the clone is expanded.

v_gene	d_gene	j_gene	abundance	CDR3aa	CDR3nt
TRBV7-9	TRBD2	TRBJ2-5	.	CAVQSKAGEDQETQYF	TGTGCCGTGCAGAGTAAAGCGGGGGAGGACCAAGAGACCCAGTACTTC
TRBV18	.	TRBJ1-2	.	CASSPGVKRGYTF	TGTGCCAGCTCACCAGGGGTTAAAAGAGGCTACACCTTC
TRBV11-3	TRBD2	TRBJ2-7	.	CASSHSGRASEPSF	TGTGCCAGCAGTCATTCAGGGAGGGCTAGCGAGCCATCCTTC
TRBV2	.	TRBJ2-5	.	CASLRSYQETQYF	TGTGCCAGCTTGAGGTCGTACCAAGAGACCCAGTACTTC
TRBV7-8	.	TRBJ1-5	.	CASSYRDIDNQPQHF	TGTGCCAGCAGCTACCGGGACATCGACAATCAGCCCCAGCATTTT
TRBV11-2	TRBD2	TRBJ2-7	.	CASSLGASGRAESSEQYF	TGTGCCAGCAGCTTAGGGGCTAGCGGGAGGGCCGAATCAAGCGAGCAGTACTTC
TRBV6-4	TRBD2	TRBJ2-1	.	CASSENGLAGYEQFF	TGTGCCAGCAGTGAAAATGGACTAGCGGGGTATGAGCAGTTCTTC
TRBV4-1	.	TRBJ1-5	few	CASSQAVEGYQPQHF	TGCGCCAGCAGCCAAGCGGTCGAAGGGTATCAGCCCCAGCATTTT
TRBV4-2	.	TRBJ1-5	.	CASSQDQTPYSNQPQHF	TGTGCCAGCAGCCAAGATCAGACACCATATAGCAATCAGCCCCAGCATTTT
TRBV2	.	TRBJ1-5	.	CASSEASQPQHF	TGTGCCAGCAGTGAAGCTAGTCAGCCCCAGCATTTT
TRBV10-3	.	TRBJ1-6	.	CAISDRSNNSPLHF	TGTGCCATCAGTGACAGATCCAATAATTCACCCCTCCACTTT
TRBV18	TRBD1	TRBJ2-3	.	CASSPGDRGNTDTQYF	TGTGCCAGCTCACCAGGTGACAGGGGGAACACAGATACGCAGTATTTT
TRBV25-1	TRBD1	TRBJ1-4	.	CASSATGVATNEKLFF	TGTGCCAGCAGTGCGACAGGGGTGGCAACTAATGAAAAACTGTTTTTT
TRBV7-8	TRBD2	TRBJ2-6	.	CASSARGTSSGANVLTF	TGTGCCAGCAGCGCCCGGGGGACTAGCTCTGGGGCCAACGTCCTGACTTTC
TRBV25-1	TRBD2	TRBJ2-3	.	CASSGATLAGLTDTQYF	TGTGCCAGCAGTGGGGCGACGCTAGCGGGTCTCACAGATACGCAGTATTTT
TRBV11-3	TRBD1	TRBJ1-4	.	CASSPIGQGDEKLFF	TGTGCCAGCAGCCCAATAGGACAGGGTGATGAAAAACTGTTTTTT
TRBV5-6	TRBD2	TRBJ2-5	.	CASSLIGTSGQETQYF	TGTGCCAGCAGTTTAATAGGGACTAGCGGACAAGAGACCCAGTACTTC
TRBV5-6	.	TRBJ2-7	few	CASSQSGQQYF	TGTGCCAGCAGCCAATCGGGGCAGCAGTACTTC
TRBV23-1	.	TRBJ2-2	.	CASSQSRATGELFF	TGCGCCAGCAGTCAATCTAGAGCCACCGGGGAGCTGTTTTTT
TRBV28	TRBD1	TRBJ2-7	.	CASSSSGTGSYEQYF	TGTGCCAGCAGCTCCTCCGGGACAGGCTCCTACGAGCAGTACTTC
TRBV25-1	TRBD2	TRBJ2-7	.	CASSEASGSYEQYF	TGTGCCAGCAGTGAGGCTAGCGGTTCCTACGAGCAGTACTTC
TRBV4-2	.	TRBJ2-7	.	CASSQEGSGGFSFGGHEQYF	TGTGCCAGCAGCCAAGAGGGTTCCGGGGGCTTTTCTTTCGGGGGCCACGAGCAGTACTTC
TRBV2	TRBD2	TRBJ2-1	.	CASSRSGEGEQFF	TGTGCCAGCAGTCGTAGCGGGGAGGGTGAGCAGTTCTTC
TRBV7-2	.	TRBJ1-5	.	CASSPPGGAGQPQHF	TGTGCCAGCAGCCCCCCGGGAGGGGCCGGGCAGCCCCAGCATTTT
TRBV15	TRBD1	TRBJ2-3	few	CATSRGQGTDTQYF	TGTGCCACCAGCCGGGGACAGGGCACAGATACGCAGTATTTT
TRBV29-1	TRBD1	TRBJ1-2	.	CSVEGQGGGYTF	TGCAGCGTTGAAGGACAGGGGGGTGGCTACACCTTC
TRBV19	.	TRBJ1-5	few	CASSTLQGPNQPQHF	TGTGCCAGTAGTACCCTACAGGGCCCCAATCAGCCCCAGCATTTT
TRBV7-9	TRBD1	TRBJ2-7	.	CASSRKGGLARRYYEQYF	TGTGCCAGCAGCCGCAAAGGGGGCTTGGCCCGAAGATACTACGAGCAGTACTTC
TRBV5-1	.	TRBJ1-2	few	CASSLLHYGYTF	TGCGCCAGCAGCTTGCTTCATTATGGCTACACCTTC
TRBV5-1	.	TRBJ1-4	.	CASSLEPSGANEKLFF	TGCGCCAGCAGCTTGGAACCATCGGGGGCTAATGAAAAACTGTTTTTT
TRBV10-3	TRBD1	TRBJ2-3	.	CAISPGQGKGQADTQYF	TGTGCCATCAGTCCGGGACAGGGAAAGGGTCAGGCAGATACGCAGTATTTT
TRBV5-1	.	TRBJ2-7	.	CASSLGQRSLEQYF	TGCGCCAGCAGCTTGGGACAGCGGAGCCTCGAGCAGTACTTC
TRBV10-3	.	TRBJ2-3	.	CAISESLGGSGDTQYF	TGTGCCATCAGTGAGTCATTAGGAGGAAGTGGAGATACGCAGTATTTT
TRBV21-1	.	TRBJ2-7	.	CASSKGCQGRYYEQYF	TGTGCCAGCAGCAAAGGATGTCAGGGGCGGTACTACGAGCAGTACTTC
TRBV19	.	TRBJ2-2	few	CASTRDRYTGELFF	TGTGCCAGTACCAGAGACAGATACACCGGGGAGCTGTTTTTT
TRBV6-6	.	TRBJ2-7	.	CASSYSSPAYEQYF	TGTGCCAGCAGTTACTCATCACCGGCCTACGAGCAGTACTTC
TRBV5-1	TRBD2	TRBJ2-5	.	CASSAAGEETQYF	TGCGCCAGCAGCGCGGCGGGGGAAGAGACCCAGTACTTC
TRBV6-1	TRBD1	TRBJ2-1	.	CAINTPGQSYNEQFF	TGTGCCATCAATACCCCGGGACAGAGTTACAATGAGCAGTTCTTC
TRBV2	TRBD2	TRBJ2-1	.	CASSEMASGYGQFF	TGTGCCAGCAGTGAAATGGCTAGCGGTTATGGGCAGTTCTTC
TRBV27	.	TRBJ1-2	few	CASSTDGSSYGYTF	TGTGCCAGCAGTACAGACGGTTCCTCCTATGGCTACACCTTC
TRBV4-1	.	TRBJ2-2	.	CASSQDKGGRNTGELFF	TGCGCCAGCAGCCAAGATAAGGGCGGGCGAAACACCGGGGAGCTGTTTTTT
TRBV20-1	.	TRBJ2-7	.	CSARSSYEQYF	TGCAGTGCCAGGAGCTCCTACGAGCAGTACTTC
TRBV30	.	TRBJ1-1	few	CAWRSVLYTEAFF	TGTGCCTGGAGGTCGGTGTTATACACTGAAGCTTTCTTT
TRBV6-5	TRBD1	TRBJ1-2	.	CASRPDRGRNGYTF	TGTGCCAGCAGACCGGACAGGGGGCGTAATGGCTACACCTTC
TRBV5-8	TRBD1	TRBJ2-1	.	CASSLRLTGGAEQFF	TGTGCCAGCAGCTTGAGACTCACAGGGGGCGCTGAGCAGTTCTTC